The 28 T cell receptor beta chains below all came from one sample that was sequenced in a study of tumor-infiltrating lymphocytes in primary liver carcinoma. Using a constant-region primer together with ProtoScript II reverse transcriptase, TCR beta cDNA was made from roughly 500 ng of total RNA. Each TCR beta library was derived from three nested multiplex PCR rounds that employed slightly modified ARM-PCR. PCR rounds one and two used TRBV1-TRBV30 forward primers with a C-beta reverse primer for 10 cycles each. TCRdb itself ran the multiplex PCR reads through MiXCR, one entry per CDR3 protein. This sample has fewer than 350,000 distinct CDR3 sequences; approximately 65% occur once, and the top ten carry 5.5% to 8%. The source of the blood RNA was unsorted whole blood, and germline DNA was extracted as well. Sequencing input: peripheral blood. These receptors came from a man between 35 and 55 years old with primary liver carcinoma and hepatitis B virus infection.

Of note for this clonotype: One end of the junction is discordant with germline, which a read error may explain. This chain connects TRBV29-1 to TRBJ1-2, with a tentative D call TRBD1 (6 bases). The CDR3 is 12 amino acids. Germline CDR1 reads SQVTM; CDR2 reads ANQGSEA. CDR3 loop: CSVELGADGYTF. Written as DNA, the CDR3 is TGTAGCGTTGAACTGGGGGCGGATGGCTACACCTTC.

Remarks on this clonotype: A clone one base away is much larger, so this may be a read error. The rearrangement uses TRBV12-3 or TRBV12-4 and TRBJ1-5, with no clear D. The CDR3 consists of 15 residues. CDR3 in DNA: TGTGCCAACAGTCCTTTCCACCGTAGCAATCAGCCCCAGCATTTT. This gives the protein CANSPFHRSNQPQHF.

Comment on this clonotype: One base away lies a much larger clone, so this may be a sequencing read error. The rearrangement links TRBV6-1 to TRBJ1-5; 7 bases match TRBD1. The V gene's germline CDR1 is MNHNS and CDR2 SASEGT. Unmatched junction bases numbered 17, after V lost 7 bases and J lost 11 bases. The CDR3 length is 15 residues. CDR3 in amino acids: CASKDRDSPFNTQHF. DNA of the CDR3: TGTGCCAGCAAGGATCGGGACAGCCCTTTTAACACCCAGCATTTT.

The chain combines TRBV28 with TRBJ2-1, with TRBD2 as a possible D gene (6 bases). CDR1 and CDR2 (germline): MDHEN, SYDVKM. V dropped 7 bases and J dropped 6 bases, with 19 bases sitting between them. The CDR3 has 15 amino acids. CDR3 amino acids: CASTSPRTNSNEQFF. The CDR3, as DNA: TGTGCCAGCACCTCTCCCAGGACTAACTCCAATGAGCAGTTCTTC.

This clonotype has a single count. The junction differs from germline at one of its ends, possibly a read error. V is TRBV5-1 and J is TRBJ1-6; D is undetermined. CDR1 and CDR2 from the germline V gene are SGHRS and YFSETQ. CDR3 size: 12 residues. DNA of the CDR3: TGCGCCAGCAGCTTGGATTATTCACCCCTCCACTTC. It yields the protein CASSLDYSPLHF.

Ten or more counts support this clonotype. The chain carries TRBV5-6 and TRBJ2-2; D ambiguous. CDR3 length: 15 amino acids. The V end was cut by 3 bases, the J end by 5 bases, with 14 bases between. Germline CDR1 and CDR2: SGHDT and YYEEEE. CDR3 nucleotides: TGTGCCAGCAGCTATGGACCCTTTGGGACCGGGGAGCTGTTTTTT. The encoded protein is CASSYGPFGTGELFF.

To note about this clonotype: This may stem from a read error, because a much larger clone lies one nucleotide away. V usage is TRBV6-5 and J usage is TRBJ2-7, with a tentative D call TRBD1 (6 bases). This CDR3 has 15 residues. The germline CDR1 and CDR2 sequences are MNHEY and SVGAGI. The CDR3 region is CASSTLGASSYDQYF. Written as DNA, the CDR3 is TGTGCCAGCAGTACCCTGGGGGCCAGCTCCTACGATCAGTACTTC.

This clonotype was recorded once. Given a much more abundant clone one base away, this may be a read error. The chain combines TRBV6-2 or TRBV6-3 with TRBJ1-1; perhaps TRBD1 as D (5 bases). The CDR3 is made up of 17 amino acids. Trimming stripped 6 bases from V and 1 base from J, with 21 bases between. The germline gives CDR1 MNHEY, CDR2 SVGEGT. The CDR3 DNA reads as TGTGCCAGCAGGACAACAATCAGGGTTGCCACGAACACTGAAGCTTTCTTT. Its protein is CASRTTIRVATNTEAFF.

To note about this clonotype: Lacking the conserved final phenylalanine or tryptophan, this CDR3 likely reflects a read error. The chain carries TRBV10-3 and TRBJ2-3; weak D call: TRBD2 (5 bases). The CDR3 spans 13 residues. Trimming removed 3 bases from V and 4 bases from J, with 8 bases in between. The germline V gene encodes CDR1 ENHRY and CDR2 SYGVKD. The CDR3 sequence: CAISDARADTQYL. As DNA, the CDR3 is TGTGCCATCAGTGATGCGAGGGCAGATACGCAGTATTTA.

With regard to this clonotype: Given a much more abundant clone one base away, this may be a read error. The chain joins TRBV10-3 to TRBJ2-5; D unresolved. This CDR3 has 15 residues. Looked up from germline, CDR1 is ENHRY and CDR2 is SYGVKD. In nucleotides, the CDR3 is TGTGCCATCTGTGAGTCGATGGTAGGGCGAGAGACCCAGTACTTC. Protein product: CAICESMVGRETQYF.

This clonotype appeared a few times. This chain links TRBV4-1 with TRBJ2-7, with 8 bases that match TRBD2. Trimming removed 0 bases from V and 2 bases from J; junction bases left unmatched: 6. There are 16 residues in the CDR3. Germline CDR1 reads MGHRA; CDR2 reads YSYEKL. CDR3 coding DNA: TGCGCCAGCAGCCAAGATCCCCCCGGGGGGGCCTACGAGCAGTACTTC. Translation: CASSQDPPGGAYEQYF.

Note on this clonotype: This clone may be a read error of a much larger clone one base away. The chain uses TRBV6-5 and TRBJ2-7; D perhaps matches TRBD1 (5 bases). This CDR3 has 16 amino acids. V was shortened by 0 bases and J by 7 bases, with 19 bases between the two germline ends. The germline gives CDR1 MNHEY, CDR2 SVGAGI. Written as DNA, the CDR3 is TGTGCCAGCAGTTACTCCATCCGAACAGGAAGTTGGGAGCAGTACTTC. This encodes CASSYSIRTGSWEQYF.

Concerning this clonotype: Just one base apart from a much larger clone, this may be a read error. The chain has TRBV12-3 or TRBV12-4 and TRBJ2-7, with D uncertain. V was cut by 4 bases and J by 6 bases, with 22 bases left in between. The CDR3 runs 16 residues. The CDR3 sequence: CASSSTITHSIAEQYF. The DNA for the CDR3 is TGTGCCAGCAGTTCCACGATAACACATAGTATCGCCGAGCAGTACTTC.

The chain is built from TRBV10-3 and TRBJ1-5; no definite D call. CDR1 is ENHRY and CDR2 is SYGVKD in the germline V gene. The V gene lost 2 bases and the J gene lost 5 bases, with 16 bases spanning the gap. There are 16 residues in the CDR3. CDR3 protein: CAISETPGERHQPQHF. In DNA form, the CDR3 reads TGTGCCATCAGTGAGACCCCCGGAGAACGACATCAGCCCCAGCATTTT.

This clonotype was seen at least ten times. The chain employs TRBV6-2 or TRBV6-3 and TRBJ2-7; 9 bases are a match to TRBD2. The CDR3 loop spans 15 amino acids. V shed 4 bases and J 2 bases; nucleotides not matched to a gene: 6. The germline gives CDR1 MNHEY, CDR2 SVGEGT. In DNA, the CDR3 is TGTGCCAGCAGTTTGTTTAGCGGGAGTACCTACGAGCAGTACTTC. It yields the protein CASSLFSGSTYEQYF.

The chain links TRBV4-1 to TRBJ1-2; D might be TRBD1 (5 bases). The CDR3 has 15 residues. The germline V gene has CDR1 MGHRA and CDR2 YSYEKL. V lost 4 bases to trimming and J lost 7 bases, with 19 bases between them. The CDR3 bases are TGCGCCAGCAGCCGAGTGCTTAAGGGGTGGAGTGGCTACACCTTC. Translating gives CASSRVLKGWSGYTF.

As concerns this clonotype: The junction does not match germline at one end; this may be a read error. V usage is TRBV6-5 and J usage is TRBJ1-1, with TRBD1 matching over 7 bases. CDR3 length: 13 amino acids. Germline CDR1 reads MNHEY; CDR2 reads SVGAGI. Here the CDR3 reads CASVTQGWTEASF. The CDR3 region has the DNA TGTGCCAGCGTTACACAGGGGTGGACTGAAGCTTCCTTT.

As concerns this clonotype: This may stem from a read error, because a much larger clone lies one nucleotide away. The V call is TRBV25-1, the J call TRBJ2-1, with a tentative D call TRBD1 (5 bases). Trimming took 4 bases from V and 8 from J, leaving 6 bases between them. The CDR3 loop spans 11 amino acids. Germline assignment: CDR1 MGHDK and CDR2 SYGVNS. In DNA form, the CDR3 reads TGTGCCAGCAGTGTAGGGGATGAGCAGTTCTTC. Its translation is CASSVGDEQFF.

On this clonotype: Compared with germline, one end of the junction differs, possibly owing to a read error. The CDR3 loop is CAISPSGTENTGELIF. The CDR3 region has the DNA TGTGCCATCAGTCCATCCGGGACCGAGAACACCGGGGAGCTGATTTTT. V usage is TRBV10-3 and J usage is TRBJ2-2; TRBD1 or TRBD2 may be the D gene (5 bases each). Germline V CDR1 and CDR2: ENHRY, SYGVKD. The CDR3 covers 16 residues.

A remark on this clonotype: The junction departs from the called germline gene at one end, perhaps through a read error. CDR3 region: CARSEISYSNQHQHF. In DNA, the CDR3 is TGTGCCAGGAGTGAAATATCCTATAGCAATCAGCACCAGCATTTT. This chain connects TRBV6-5 to TRBJ1-5; D is undetermined. Germline values: CDR1 MNHEY, CDR2 SVGAGI. The CDR3 loop spans 15 amino acids.

As regards this clonotype: One base away lies a much larger clone, so this may be a sequencing read error. The V call is TRBV4-1, the J call TRBJ2-1, with D possibly TRBD2 on 6 matching bases. This CDR3 comprises 15 residues. Germline CDR1 MGHRA, CDR2 YSYEKL. The V gene lost 1 base and the J gene lost 7 bases, with 14 bases spanning the gap. The CDR3 region is CASSQVEGWGNEQFF. The CDR3 DNA reads as TGCGCCAGCAGCCAAGTGGAGGGCTGGGGGAATGAGCAGTTCTTC.

In regard to this clonotype: At one end the junction does not follow the germline gene, possibly because of a read error. The rearrangement uses TRBV6-5 and TRBJ2-7; TRBD1 is a possible D gene (6 bases). CDR1 and CDR2 from the germline V gene are MNHEY and SVGAGI. This CDR3 contains 14 residues. CDR3: CAGSELQGLYEQYF. DNA of the CDR3: TGTGCCGGCAGTGAACTACAGGGCCTCTACGAGCAGTACTTC.

The chain carries TRBV12-3 or TRBV12-4 and TRBJ2-3; tentatively, D is TRBD1 or TRBD2 (5 bases each). Trimming left V 7 bases short and J 2 bases short, with 19 bases between. There are 16 residues in the CDR3. Here the CDR3 DNA reads TGTGCCAGCACCATATCCATTAGGGGACCCACAGATACGCAGTATTTT. It specifies CASTISIRGPTDTQYF.

This clonotype showed up many times. The chain carries TRBV6-5 and TRBJ1-2; 9 nucleotides agree with TRBD1. The CDR3 consists of 13 residues. The V segment lost 5 bases and the J segment 4 bases; nucleotides outside the gene matches: 2. The germline V gene has CDR1 MNHEY and CDR2 SVGAGI. The CDR3 bases are TGTGCCAGCAGTAGGACAGGGGTCTATGGCTACACCTTC. Residues: CASSRTGVYGYTF.

As for this clonotype: The junction departs from the called germline gene at one end, perhaps through a read error. The chain combines TRBV11-2 with TRBJ1-2; TRBD1 is a possible D gene (5 bases). CDR1 and CDR2 (germline): SGHAT, FQNNGV. The CDR3 totals 14 residues. The CDR3 is CASSVGPSLYGYAF. DNA of the CDR3: TGTGCCAGCAGCGTGGGACCATCCCTTTATGGTTATGCCTTC.

With respect to this clonotype: In this CDR3 the conserved last residue, phenylalanine or tryptophan, is missing, so a read error is likely. The limits of the CDR3 on the DNA are not certain, so only TCRdb's listed CDR3 is given. The chain links TRBV11-2 to TRBJ2-7. With termini counted, the CDR3 has 15 amino acids. Germline CDR1 reads SGHAT; CDR2 reads FQNNGV. This CDR3 reads CASSPEPLSSYEKYL.

Turning to this clonotype: This may be a read error, as it is one base from a much larger clone. This rearrangement joins TRBV5-5 to TRBJ2-7; D tentatively fits TRBD1 or TRBD2 (5 bases each). Per the germline V gene, CDR1 is SGHKS and CDR2 is YYEKEE (reference sequence). The CDR3 covers 13 residues. V was shortened by 1 base and J by 7 bases, with 12 bases between the two germline ends. The CDR3 DNA sequence: TGTGCCAGCAGCTTGACAGGACTTGGGGAGCAGTACTTC. This codes for CASSLTGLGEQYF. Looking up the rest from reference TRBV5-5 and TRBJ2-7 gives the full variable domain: DAGVTQSPTHLIKTRGQQVTLRCSPISGHKSVSWYQQVLGQGPQFIFQYYEKEERGRGNFPDRFSARQFPNYSSELNVNALLLGDSALYLCASSLTGLGEQYFGPGTRLTVT.

A note on this clonotype: This clone may be a read error of a much larger clone one base away. The chain recombines TRBV6-2 or TRBV6-3 with TRBJ2-1; no definite D call. CDR1 and CDR2 (germline): MNHEY, SVGEGT. This CDR3 has 13 amino acids. The V and J ends lost 0 bases and 6 bases respectively, with 6 bases between them. CDR3 loop: CASSYSDGNEQFF. CDR3 coding DNA: TGTGCCAGCAGTTACTCCGACGGCAATGAGCAGTTCTTC.